What follows are 29 T cell receptor beta chains derived from one specimen sequenced in a study of blood T cell repertoires in COVID-19. Some clones are missing from TCRdb's copy, which holds only in-frame ones; the method was immunoSEQ multiplex PCR. The sample gives around 330,000 clones, about nine tenths of which show up once; about 8.9% is in the top ten. The sequenced sample was PBMCs or T cells enriched from blood (not recorded which). The receptors originated from a woman younger than 30 who had recovered from COVID-19.

The chain couples TRBV9 to TRBJ2-1; maybe TRBD2 (6 bases). Trimming cost V 5 bases and J 4 bases, with 16 bases left between them. Germline CDR1 reads SGDLS; CDR2 reads YYNGEE. The CDR3 length is 15 residues. The CDR3 region is CASRAHVRGYNEQFF. The CDR3 DNA reads TGTGCCAGCAGGGCCCACGTGCGGGGATACAATGAGCAGTTCTTC.

V gene TRBV7-9 combines with J gene TRBJ2-1; no definite D call. Germline V gene sequence: CDR1 SEHNR, CDR2 FQNEAQ (reference sequence). The V end lost 4 bases, the J end lost 1 base, and 14 bases lay between the germline ends. The CDR3 covers 16 residues. CDR3 loop: CASSSVAALSYNEQFF. CDR3 nucleotides: TGTGCCAGCAGCTCCGTTGCGGCTCTGTCCTACAATGAGCAGTTCTTC. Complete variable domain (other parts from reference TRBV7-9 and TRBJ2-1): DTGVSQNPRHKITKRGQNVTFRCDPISEHNRLYWYRQTLGQGPEFLTYFQNEAQLEKSRLLSDRFSAERPKGSFSTLEIQRTEQGDSAMYLCASSSVAALSYNEQFFGPGTRLTVL.

This clone was seen a single time. J is TRBJ1-4 and V is TRBV7-6; D perhaps matches TRBD1 (6 bases). CDR1 is SGHVS and CDR2 is FNYEAQ in the germline V gene. V was shortened by 0 bases and J by 7 bases, with 18 bases between the two germline ends. The CDR3 runs to 17 residues. CDR3 loop: CASSLATSGGRIEKLFF. The CDR3 coding sequence is TGTGCCAGCAGCTTAGCCACCTCCGGGGGGCGTATTGAAAAACTGTTTTTT.

In this sample, this clone turned up once. The chain uses TRBV18 and TRBJ2-1; the D gene is possibly TRBD2 (6 bases). V shed 2 bases and J shed 7 bases, with 33 bases lying between them. Germline values: CDR1 KGHSH, CDR2 LQKENI. The CDR3 consists of 21 residues. This CDR3 reads CASSPLGSGGGWPPNQNEQFF. CDR3 coding DNA: TGTGCCAGCTCACCATTGGGTAGCGGTGGGGGGTGGCCCCCGAATCAAAATGAGCAGTTCTTC.

The chain uses TRBV7-9 and TRBJ2-1, with TRBD1 as a possible D gene (7 bases). CDR1 is SEHNR and CDR2 is FQNEAQ in the germline V gene (reference sequence). The CDR3 runs 17 residues. The V end was cut by 3 bases, the J end by 3 bases, with 18 bases between. The CDR3 bases are TGTGCCAGCAGCTTTGAGGGCACAGGGGAGGTCTACAATGAGCAGTTCTTC. This translates into CASSFEGTGEVYNEQFF.

The chain has TRBV5-1 and TRBJ2-1, with TRBD2 matching over 9 bases. Trimming cost V 4 bases and J 0 bases; bases outside gene matches: 11. The CDR3 runs to 18 residues. Per the germline V gene, CDR1 is SGHRS and CDR2 is YFSETQ. The CDR3, as DNA: TGCGCCAGCAGCGGGACTAGCTCTTCGACGAGCTCCTACAATGAGCAGTTCTTC. This sequence encodes CASSGTSSSTSSYNEQFF.

This chain joins TRBV5-1 and TRBJ1-2; 9 nucleotides match TRBD1. Germline CDR1 is SGHRS and CDR2 is YFSETQ. J was trimmed by 3 bases and V by 4 bases; bases with no gene match: 10. The CDR3 is 16 amino acids. CDR3 DNA: TGCGCCAGCAGCGCGGGTCGGGACAGGGATTACTATGGCTACACCTTC. The encoded protein is CASSAGRDRDYYGYTF. The whole variable domain, remainder taken from reference TRBV5-1 and TRBJ1-2, is KAGVTQTPRYLIKTRGQQVTLSCSPISGHRSVSWYQQTPGQGLQFLFEYFSETQRNKGNFPGRFSGRQFSNSRSEMNVSTLELGDSALYLCASSAGRDRDYYGYTFGSGTRLTVV.

Only a few counts were recorded for this clone. The chain combines TRBV5-4 with TRBJ1-2, with D perhaps matching TRBD1 (5 bases). This CDR3 has 14 residues. Germline V gene lookup returns CDR1 SGHNT and CDR2 YYREEE (reference sequence). V was cut by 3 bases and J by 6 bases, with 15 bases left in between. CDR3 region: CASSSKQGLHGYTF. CDR3 DNA sequence: TGTGCCAGCAGCTCCAAGCAGGGACTACATGGCTACACCTTC.

The chain has TRBV11-2 and TRBJ1-3; TRBD1 matches 7 bases. The CDR3 covers 14 residues. Germline V gene data show CDR1 as SGHAT and CDR2 as FQNNGV. With V trimmed by 5 bases and J by 2 bases, 3 bases remained unmatched. CDR3 protein: CASSLGQTGNTIYF. DNA for the CDR3: TGTGCCAGCAGCCTGGGACAGACTGGAAACACCATATATTTT. The variable domain in full, completed from reference TRBV11-2 and TRBJ1-3, reads EAGVAQSPRYKIIEKRQSVAFWCNPISGHATLYWYQQILGQGPKLLIQFQNNGVVDDSQLPKDRFSAERLKGVDSTLKIQPAKLEDSAVYLCASSLGQTGNTIYFGEGSWLTVV.

This clone was seen only a few times. The V gene is TRBV18, the J gene TRBJ1-2; tentative D call: TRBD1 (5 bases). V dropped 5 bases and J dropped 5 bases, with 15 bases sitting between them. Germline V gives CDR1 KGHSH, CDR2 LQKENI. The length of the CDR3 is 14 residues. The CDR3 protein is CASSYRTFVYGYTF. The CDR3 region has the DNA TGTGCCAGCTCATACAGGACGTTCGTTTATGGCTACACCTTC. The variable domain in full, with the rest retrieved from reference TRBV18 and TRBJ1-2, is NAGVMQNPRHLVRRRGQEARLRCSPMKGHSHVYWYRQLPEEGLKFMVYLQKENIIDESGMPKERFSAEFPKEGPSILRIQQVVRGDSAAYFCASSYRTFVYGYTFGSGTRLTVV.

The chain has TRBV6-5 and TRBJ1-3; D remains ambiguous. Germline loops: CDR1 MNHEY, CDR2 SVGAGI. CDR3 length equals 15 residues. Trimming left V 5 bases short and J 0 bases short, with 11 bases between. The CDR3 DNA is TGTGCCAGCAGTCCTATAGGGAGCTCTGGAAACACCATATATTTT. Protein: CASSPIGSSGNTIYF.

The chain links TRBV12-5 to TRBJ2-7, with TRBD1 matching over 8 bases. CDR1 and CDR2 from the germline V gene are LGHNT and FRNRAP. This CDR3 region has 14 residues. With V trimmed by 6 bases and J by 3 bases, 7 bases remained unmatched. CDR3: CASGSPTGVYEQYF. As DNA, the CDR3 is TGTGCTAGTGGCTCCCCGACAGGGGTCTACGAGCAGTACTTC.

V is TRBV5-1 and J is TRBJ2-2, with a tentative D call TRBD2 (5 bases). The V gene's germline CDR1 is SGHRS and CDR2 YFSETQ. This CDR3 is built from 16 residues. V shed 3 bases and J shed 5 bases, with 17 bases lying between them. DNA for the CDR3: TGCGCCAGCAGCTCCCTTTTTAGAGGGAGTACCGGGGAGCTGTTTTTT. It specifies CASSSLFRGSTGELFF.

This rearrangement joins TRBV7-2 to TRBJ2-5; perhaps TRBD2 as D (5 bases). CDR3 length: 17 amino acids. Germline CDR1 and CDR2: SGHTA and FQGNSA. V dropped 0 bases and J dropped 3 bases, with 17 bases sitting between them. The CDR3 protein is CASSLAFWASRKETQYF. The DNA of the CDR3 is TGTGCCAGCAGCTTAGCTTTCTGGGCTAGCCGGAAAGAGACCCAGTACTTC.

This clone was seen a few times. CDR3 nucleotides: TGCAGCGTTGGTGGCGGGGTCTCCTACGAGCAGTACTTC. Its translation is CSVGGGVSYEQYF. The V call is TRBV29-1, the J call TRBJ2-7; D is possibly TRBD2 (6 bases). CDR1 and CDR2 from the germline V gene are SQVTM and ANQGSEA. V was pared by 4 bases and J by 0 bases, with 10 bases between. The CDR3 totals 13 residues.

The V gene is TRBV19, the J gene TRBJ1-2; D perhaps matches TRBD1 (6 bases). This CDR3 contains 12 residues. Trimming removed 3 bases from V and 8 bases from J, with 10 bases in between. From germline, CDR1 is LNHDA and CDR2 SQIVND (reference sequence). The CDR3 nucleotides read TGTGCCAGTAGTATTGGGACAACAGGCTACACCTTC. Amino acids: CASSIGTTGYTF. The whole variable domain, remainder taken from reference TRBV19 and TRBJ1-2, is DGGITQSPKYLFRKEGQNVTLSCEQNLNHDAMYWYRQDPGQGLRLIYYSQIVNDFQKGDIAEGYSVSREKKESFPLTVTSAQKNPTAFYLCASSIGTTGYTFGSGTRLTVV.

V and J are TRBV19 and TRBJ1-2; maybe TRBD1 (6 bases). CDR1 is LNHDA, CDR2 SQIVND, per germline (reference sequence). The CDR3 has 14 residues. Deletions cut 7 bases from V and 3 bases from J, with 15 bases between. The CDR3 region has the DNA TGTGCCAGTATAAAAACGGGACAACACTATGGCTACACCTTC. Encoded protein: CASIKTGQHYGYTF.

The rearrangement links TRBV19 to TRBJ2-1; 7 bases align to TRBD1. V dropped 4 bases and J dropped 5; count of bases not matched to a gene: 11. Germline CDR1 is LNHDA and CDR2 is SQIVND (reference sequence). This CDR3 has 16 amino acids. The CDR3 sequence: CASSTLTGREDNEQFF. As DNA, the CDR3 is TGTGCCAGTAGTACCCTGACAGGGAGAGAGGACAATGAGCAGTTCTTC.

V usage is TRBV10-3 and J usage is TRBJ1-2, with a weak D call TRBD1 (5 bases). The germline V gene encodes CDR1 ENHRY and CDR2 SYGVKD. The length of the CDR3 is 13 residues. Trimming left V 3 bases short and J 2 bases short, with 7 bases between. The CDR3 spells CAISDDRNYGYTF. DNA of the CDR3: TGTGCCATCAGTGATGACAGAAACTATGGCTACACCTTC.

This chain joins TRBV7-2 and TRBJ2-7; D might be TRBD2 (5 bases). V lost 5 bases and J lost 5, with 13 bases in between. CDR1 is SGHTA and CDR2 is FQGNSA in the germline V gene. This CDR3 has 13 residues. DNA for the CDR3: TGTGCCAGCAGCAATGTGTGGGGAGACGAGCAGTACTTC. It yields the protein CASSNVWGDEQYF.

The chain employs TRBV13 and TRBJ2-7; perhaps TRBD1 as D (5 bases). V shed 5 bases and J shed 4 bases, with 24 bases lying between them. From germline, CDR1 is PRHDT and CDR2 FYEKMQ (reference sequence). The CDR3 has 17 amino acids. The CDR3 sequence: CASSPRSRQTQAYEQYF. CDR3 DNA: TGTGCCAGCAGCCCCAGATCCAGACAGACCCAGGCTTACGAGCAGTACTTC. The variable domain in full, with the rest retrieved from reference TRBV13 and TRBJ2-7, is AAGVIQSPRHLIKEKRETATLKCYPIPRHDTVYWYQQGPGQDPQFLISFYEKMQSDKGSIPDRFSAQQFSDYHSELNMSSLELGDSALYFCASSPRSRQTQAYEQYFGPGTRLTVT.

The rearrangement uses TRBV30 and TRBJ1-2; TRBD1 might be the D (6 bases). This CDR3 region has 13 residues. Germline V lookup: CDR1 GTSNPN, CDR2 SVGIG (reference sequence). CDR3 in DNA: TGTGCTTCTGGACAGTTTTACAACTATGGCTACACCTTC. It encodes CASGQFYNYGYTF.

This clone was recorded only once. CDR3 sequence (DNA): TGCAGCGTCCCACTAGCGGGGGGCAATGAGCAGTTCTTC. As protein: CSVPLAGGNEQFF. V is TRBV29-1 and J is TRBJ2-1; 12 bases agree with TRBD2. The CDR3 totals 13 residues. Germline CDR1 and CDR2: SQVTM and ANQGSEA. After removal of 6 bases from V and 6 bases from J, the junction contained 3 bases not matched to a gene.

This chain uses TRBV6-2 or TRBV6-3 with TRBJ1-5; 8 bases are shared with TRBD1. V shed 2 bases and J 0 bases; nucleotides not matched to a gene: 6. Germline loops: CDR1 MNHEY, CDR2 SVGEGT. The CDR3 is 17 residues long. CDR3 residues: CASSYPQTGVSNQPQHF. The CDR3 DNA follows: TGTGCCAGCAGTTACCCACAGACAGGGGTTAGCAATCAGCCCCAGCATTTT.

In this sample, this clone is medium-sized. The chain has TRBV11-2 and TRBJ2-7; 10 positions match TRBD2. The CDR3 is 15 amino acids. V lost 2 bases and J lost 7; bases outside the gene matches: 8. Germline lookup yields CDR1 SGHAT and CDR2 FQNNGV. Written as DNA, the CDR3 is TGTGCCAGCAGCTTAATTCCTAGCGGGAGCGATGAGCAGTACTTC. It codes for CASSLIPSGSDEQYF.

The chain couples TRBV20-1 to TRBJ1-5; D is unclear. CDR1 DFQATT and CDR2 SNEGSKA come from the germline V gene (reference sequence). This CDR3 spans 13 amino acids. V gave up 3 bases and J gave up 2 bases, with 8 bases separating them. CDR3 coding DNA: TGCAGTGCTAGTATGGGCGGCAATCAGCCCCAGCATTTT. Translated: CSASMGGNQPQHF.

V is TRBV5-6 and J is TRBJ1-2; D not resolved. The CDR3 spans 15 residues. Germline CDR1 reads SGHDT; CDR2 reads YYEEEE. The V and J ends lost 6 bases and 4 bases respectively, with 19 bases between them. The chain's CDR3 is CASTPGRGTFYGYTF. The CDR3 DNA sequence: TGTGCCAGCACCCCCGGTCGGGGAACCTTCTATGGCTACACCTTC.

The V and J genes are TRBV7-2 and TRBJ2-5; weak D call: TRBD1 (6 bases). The V end was cut by 7 bases, the J end by 3 bases, with 15 bases between. CDR1 SGHTA and CDR2 FQGNSA come from the germline V gene. CDR3 length: 14 residues. The CDR3, as DNA: TGTGCCAGCATGTCTGGCAGGGGAGAAGAGACCCAGTACTTC. It yields the protein CASMSGRGEETQYF.

In this sample, this clone turned up once. The V gene is TRBV12-1, the J gene TRBJ2-1; the table's D call TRBD1 went unverified against the DNA. TRBV12-1 is a recognized pseudogene. The CDR3 length is 18 residues. The CDR3 coding sequence is TGTGCCAGCAGCTTTTTCTCGTGGTTGGCAGGGCCAACAGATGAGCAGTTCTTC. Residues: CASSFFSWLAGPTDEQFF.